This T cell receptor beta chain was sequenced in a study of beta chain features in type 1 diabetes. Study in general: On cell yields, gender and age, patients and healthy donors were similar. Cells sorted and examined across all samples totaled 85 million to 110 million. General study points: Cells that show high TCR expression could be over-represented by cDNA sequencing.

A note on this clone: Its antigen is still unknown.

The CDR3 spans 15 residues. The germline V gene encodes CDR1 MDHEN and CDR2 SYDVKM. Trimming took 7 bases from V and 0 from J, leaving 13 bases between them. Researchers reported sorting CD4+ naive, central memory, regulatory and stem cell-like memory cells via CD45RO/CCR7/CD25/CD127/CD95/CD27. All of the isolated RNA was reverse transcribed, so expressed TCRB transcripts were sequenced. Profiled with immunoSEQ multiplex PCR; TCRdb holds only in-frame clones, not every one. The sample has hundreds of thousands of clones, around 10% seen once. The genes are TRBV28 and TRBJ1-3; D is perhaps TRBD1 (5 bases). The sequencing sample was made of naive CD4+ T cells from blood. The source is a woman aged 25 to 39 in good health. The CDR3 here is CASNRRGNSGNTIYF. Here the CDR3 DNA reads TGTGCCAGCAACCGACGGGGGAACTCTGGAAACACCATATATTTT.